The present T cell receptor beta chain was sequenced within a study of T cell responses to AZD1222 COVID-19 vaccine. Study observations and caveats: The number of AZD1222 recipients seropositive at baseline was only five or six. The sample set comprised mostly white British donors with more females, and clonal diversity was possibly underestimated.

Both about-4-week and about-12-week second-dose recipients were combined. Note on this clone: Antigen: not known.

Trimming stripped 1 base from V and 6 bases from J, with 14 bases between. The germline V gene has CDR1 SGHDN and CDR2 FVKESK. This CDR3 has 15 amino acids. Profiled with immunoSEQ multiplex PCR; TCRdb holds only in-frame clones, not every one. In the table there are 95,000 to 150,000 clones, around 93% of which are singletons. The V and J genes are TRBV14 and TRBJ2-3; D is ambiguous. The clonotype originates from an adult who received the AZD1222 COVID-19 vaccine. This specimen was peripheral blood, taken 28 days after the second AZD1222 dose. The CDR3 DNA reads TGTGCCAGCAGCCAAGTTTCATGGGGAATCGATACGCAGTATTTT. Translated, it gives CASSQVSWGIDTQYF. Based on the CDR3 plus reference TRBV14 and TRBJ2-3, the full variable domain is EAGVTQFPSHSVIEKGQTVTLRCDPISGHDNLYWYRRVMGKEIKFLLHFVKESKQDESGMPNNRFLAERTGGTYSTLKVQPAELEDSGVYFCASSQVSWGIDTQYFGPGTRLTVL.